The 10 T cell receptor beta chains presented below share a single source sample, sequenced in a study of early T cells in non-severe SARS-CoV-2 infection. From the 5' RACE reads, TCRdb called clonotypes with MiXCR, one entry per CDR3 protein. The repertoire has about 37,000 distinct CDR3 sequences, about 7.4% of them found once; the top ten carry under 15%. The sequenced sample was whole blood, obtained at baseline. The receptors shown here come from an adult who was a healthcare worker with PCR-confirmed SARS-CoV-2 infection or an uninfected control (not recorded which).

This sequence joins TRBV20-1 and TRBJ1-2, with D hard to call. The CDR3 runs to 12 residues. Trimming left V 1 base short and J 2 bases short, with 5 bases between. Germline CDR1 and CDR2: DFQATT and SNEGSKA (reference sequence). CDR3 in DNA: TGCAGTGCTAGAGGTCAGAACTATGGCTACACCTTC. Its protein product is CSARGQNYGYTF.

This clonotype was picked up many times. The chain combines TRBV10-1 with TRBJ2-7; D is possibly TRBD2 (6 bases). The CDR3 covers 14 residues. V was shortened by 0 bases and J by 0 bases, with 6 bases between the two germline ends. Germline CDR1 is WNHNN and CDR2 is SYGVQD (reference sequence). The CDR3 reads CASSESGGSYEQYF. CDR3 in DNA: TGCGCCAGCAGTGAGTCGGGAGGCTCCTACGAGCAGTACTTC.

The chain recombines TRBV5-1 with TRBJ1-1; D remains ambiguous. CDR3 length equals 13 residues. The V end was cut by 2 bases, the J end by 1 base, with 6 bases between. Germline CDR1 SGHRS, CDR2 YFSETQ. The CDR3 sequence is CASSFQTNTEAFF. The CDR3 bases are TGCGCCAGCAGCTTTCAGACGAACACTGAAGCTTTCTTT.

In its sample, this clonotype was seen many times. The rearrangement links TRBV10-2 to TRBJ1-5; D call uncertain. There are 13 residues in the CDR3. Germline V lookup: CDR1 WSHSY, CDR2 SAAADI. Trimming took off 6 bases at V and 7 bases at J, with 13 bases between the two ends. CDR3 amino acids: CASRETTWQPQHF. The CDR3 nucleotides are TGCGCCAGCAGGGAGACAACGTGGCAGCCCCAGCATTTT.

This clonotype was detected many times. This chain uses TRBV7-9 with TRBJ2-3; maybe TRBD2 (6 bases). V lost 4 bases and J lost 7, with 27 bases in between. Germline CDR1 and CDR2: SEHNR and FQNEAQ (reference sequence). This CDR3 is built from 18 residues. In DNA, the CDR3 is TGTGCCAGCAGCTCCGTCCGCCTAACTAGCCAATCCCCGAATACGCAGTATTTT. It translates to CASSSVRLTSQSPNTQYF.

This clonotype turned up a few times. The V call is TRBV3-1, the J call TRBJ1-2, with unresolved D. V shed 1 base and J shed 9 bases, with 12 bases lying between them. The CDR3 sequence is 13 residues long. Germline V gene lookup returns CDR1 LGHDT and CDR2 YNNKEL (reference sequence). This chain's CDR3 is CASSQGERPSYTF. The CDR3 bases are TGTGCCAGCAGCCAAGGGGAGAGACCGAGCTACACCTTC.

The chain links TRBV5-4 to TRBJ2-2; D possibly corresponds to TRBD2 (6 bases). CDR1 SGHNT and CDR2 YYREEE come from the germline V gene (reference sequence). The germline V and J ends were trimmed by 4 bases and 8 bases, with 15 bases remaining between them. The CDR3 has 14 amino acids. The CDR3 region has the DNA TGTGCCAGCAGCCCCGGGGGACCAGTGGGGGAGCTGTTTTTT. It translates to CASSPGGPVGELFF.

Notes on this clonotype: A clone one base away is much larger, so this may be a read error. J is TRBJ2-7 and V is TRBV6-5; 7 positions agree with TRBD1. The germline gives CDR1 MNHEY, CDR2 SVGAGI. CDR3 length: 17 amino acids. This CDR3 reads CVSSYKNRQGSSYEQYF. Here the CDR3 DNA reads TGTGTCAGCAGTTACAAGAACCGACAGGGTAGCTCCTACGAGCAGTACTTC.

This chain uses TRBV29-1 with TRBJ1-1; TRBD1 matches 10 bases. The CDR3 runs to 14 residues. After removal of 1 base from V and 6 bases from J, the junction contained 5 bases not matched to a gene. Germline V gene lookup returns CDR1 SQVTM and CDR2 ANQGSEA. Written as DNA, the CDR3 is TGCAGCGTTGAAGTCCGGGACAGGGGATCTGAAGCTTTCTTT. It yields the protein CSVEVRDRGSEAFF.

This clonotype was seen many times. This sequence joins TRBV5-4 and TRBJ2-1; 9 bases are shared with TRBD1. CDR1 is SGHNT, CDR2 YYREEE, per germline (reference sequence). Germline trimming cut 3 bases from V and 9 bases from J; bases unmatched to any gene: 4. CDR3 size: 13 residues. The CDR3: CASSWTGASEQFF. The CDR3 coding sequence is TGTGCCAGCAGCTGGACAGGGGCCAGTGAGCAGTTCTTC.